This TCR beta chain was sequenced for a study of T cell changes during pregnancy in multiple sclerosis. CDR1 is SGHTS, CDR2 YDEGEE, per germline. The CDR3 spans 14 residues. Trimming shortened V by 2 bases and J by 3 bases, and 11 bases separated the two germline ends. Sequencing used immunoSEQ multiplex PCR; TCRdb keeps in-frame clones, though not all of them. The sample consists of fewer than 150,000 clones, about 95% of them appearing once. The V gene is TRBV5-8, the J gene TRBJ2-5; D is unresolved. The material sequenced was peripheral blood, taken after pregnancy. The sequence came from a female donor with multiple sclerosis, enrolled in a pregnancy study. CDR3 nucleotide sequence: TGTGCCAGCAGCTTAGGAAACAGAAAAGAGACCCAGTACTTC. Translating gives CASSLGNRKETQYF.